This passage covers 8 T cell receptor beta chains from one sample sequenced in a study of blood T cell repertoires in COVID-19. The data were produced by immunoSEQ multiplex PCR, yet TCRdb's version contains in-frame clones alone and is incomplete. The sample holds over 300,000 clones, approximately 85% seen once. Sequences were obtained from peripheral blood. The receptors here all came from a woman between 45 and 65 years old with acute or convalescent COVID-19.

This clone was counted a single time. The V call is TRBV5-1, the J call TRBJ1-1; 7 bases fit TRBD1. The germline gives CDR1 SGHRS, CDR2 YFSETQ. CDR3 size: 14 residues. Trimming at V came to 4 bases and at J to 4 bases, leaving 7 bases not matched to a gene. The CDR3 DNA reads as TGCGCCAGCAGCACACGGACAGGACGCACTGAAGCTTTCTTT. Amino acids: CASSTRTGRTEAFF.

The V call is TRBV27, the J call TRBJ1-1, with TRBD1 identical over 8 bases. V trimming: 3 bases; J trimming: 5 bases; junction bases outside the gene matches: 14. Germline V gene lookup returns CDR1 MNHEY and CDR2 SMNVEV (reference sequence). The CDR3 length is 17 residues. CDR3 nucleotides: TGTGCCAGCAGTTTGAGCAGGGGGCGGATTGGTGGAACTGAAGCTTTCTTT. Amino acid sequence: CASSLSRGRIGGTEAFF.

The chain couples TRBV24-1 to TRBJ2-3, with TRBD2 matching over 10 bases. The germline V gene has CDR1 KGHDR and CDR2 SFDVKD. This CDR3 contains 16 residues. V dropped 4 bases and J dropped 1; count of bases not matched to a gene: 4. The DNA for the CDR3 is TGTGCCACCAGTGACCGACTAGCGGGTCGCACAGATACGCAGTATTTT. Its translation: CATSDRLAGRTDTQYF.

This clone has just a few counts. This rearrangement joins TRBV4-1 to TRBJ1-1; tentative D call: TRBD1 (5 bases). The V and J ends lost 1 base and 1 base respectively, with 10 bases between them. The germline V gene has CDR1 MGHRA and CDR2 YSYEKL. The CDR3 runs 15 residues. The CDR3 protein is CASSQAPDRNTEAFF. Here the CDR3 DNA reads TGCGCCAGCAGCCAAGCCCCTGACAGGAACACTGAAGCTTTCTTT.

The V call is TRBV5-6, the J call TRBJ2-7, with 8 bases aligning to TRBD1. The CDR3 has 15 residues. Per the germline V gene, CDR1 is SGHDT and CDR2 is YYEEEE. The V gene end was trimmed by 1 base and the J gene end by 3 bases; junction bases not matched to a gene: 6. CDR3 DNA sequence: TGTGCCAGCAGCTTGTTTCCGGACAGGGACTACGAGCAGTACTTC. Translated: CASSLFPDRDYEQYF. Variable domain in full (rest from reference TRBV5-6 and TRBJ2-7): DAGVTQSPTHLIKTRGQQVTLRCSPKSGHDTVSWYQQALGQGPQFIFQYYEEEERQRGNFPDRFSGHQFPNYSSELNVNALLLGDSALYLCASSLFPDRDYEQYFGPGTRLTVT.

The gene calls are TRBV2 and TRBJ1-3, with D possibly matching TRBD1 (5 bases). CDR1 and CDR2 (germline): SNHLY, FYNNEI. Deletions cut 4 bases from V and 5 bases from J, with 27 bases between. The CDR3 is made up of 19 amino acids. This CDR3 reads CASSATTGLDTGRRNTIYF. In DNA, the CDR3 is TGTGCCAGCAGTGCAACGACGGGACTCGACACGGGAAGGCGAAACACCATATATTTT.

The chain is built from TRBV19 and TRBJ2-7; TRBD2 might be the D (7 bases). Germline CDR1 and CDR2: LNHDA and SQIVND (reference sequence). The length of the CDR3 is 15 residues. V gave up 8 bases and J gave up 0 bases, with 17 bases separating them. The CDR3 nucleotides read TGTGCCAGTGGTTCGCGGGGGCGTAGCTCCTACGAGCAGTACTTC. Translated, it gives CASGSRGRSSYEQYF.

This chain joins TRBV27 and TRBJ2-7; TRBD1 agrees at 9 bases. Germline values: CDR1 MNHEY, CDR2 SMNVEV (reference sequence). Trimming at V came to 4 bases and at J to 6 bases, leaving 7 bases not matched to a gene. The CDR3 contains 14 residues. CDR3 loop: CASSWGQGLGEQYF. In DNA form, the CDR3 reads TGTGCCAGCAGTTGGGGACAGGGCTTAGGCGAGCAGTACTTC.